The 3 T cell receptor beta chains presented below share a single source sample, sequenced in a study of CD8 T cells in ankylosing spondylitis. Their recognized antigens are unknown. Findings of the study overall: What appeared characteristic of ankylosing spondylitis blood was a TCR beta motif of eight highly homologous variants.

TCRdb ran MiXCR on the 5' RACE reads and lists one entry per CDR3 protein. The sample records approximately 540,000 distinct CDR3 sequences, about 13% being singletons. Sequencing used blood, either unsorted or a sorted T cell fraction (not recorded which). These receptors were taken from a male donor with ankylosing spondylitis.

The chain uses TRBV2 and TRBJ2-3; no clear D. The CDR3 is 11 amino acids. V was clipped by 5 bases and J by 4 bases, with 4 bases between them. Looked up from germline, CDR1 is SNHLY and CDR2 is FYNNEI. The CDR3 coding sequence is TGTGCCAGCAGTAGAGCAGATACGCAGTATTTT. Protein: CASSRADTQYF.

The chain uses TRBV24-1 and TRBJ1-3; D ambiguous. The germline CDR1 and CDR2 sequences are KGHDR and SFDVKD. The CDR3 totals 16 residues. The V gene lost 4 bases and the J gene lost 0 bases, with 12 bases spanning the gap. The CDR3 sequence is CATSENQLPSGNTIYF. As DNA, the CDR3 is TGTGCCACCAGTGAAAACCAGCTACCCTCTGGAAACACCATATATTTT.

This rearrangement joins TRBV24-1 to TRBJ2-7; D is possibly TRBD1 or TRBD2 (5 bases each). Germline V gives CDR1 KGHDR, CDR2 SFDVKD. V lost 3 bases, J lost 5 bases, and 10 bases lay in between. This CDR3 has 13 amino acids. In nucleotides, the CDR3 is TGTGCCACCAGTGATGGCCCGGGGCACGAGCAGTACTTC. It codes for CATSDGPGHEQYF.